These 14 T cell receptor beta chains were sequenced from one sample in a study of shared clonotypes between healthy human individuals (dated by TCRdb to the early 2020s). Library prep was done by the immunoSEQ multiplex PCR assay. Entries here come from immuneACCESS through TCRdb and include only in-frame sequences with V and J called. Some clones fail to appear in such tables; in the studies checked, an unresolved V gene covers under half of the shortfall, and the cause of the remainder is unknown. For this sample there are about 2 million clones; about 95% appear just once. The ten largest clones take up 0.95% to 1.5% of the sample. CD8 naive samples were CD45RO-negative cells positively selected for CCR7, giving a CD45RA+CCR7+ population that excluded TemRA cells. Sequencing was carried out using naive CD8+ T cells sorted from blood. Sample cell subset or site, as interpreted from the label and publication: CD45RA+CCR7+. Receptors originate from a man between 18 and 35 years old in good health.

The V gene is TRBV27, the J gene TRBJ1-2, with TRBD1 as a possible D gene (5 bases). The length of the CDR3 is 16 residues. V was shortened by 6 bases and J by 5 bases, with 22 bases between the two germline ends. Germline V gives CDR1 MNHEY, CDR2 SMNVEV (reference sequence). CDR3 protein: CASSLRGEGPAYGYTF. In DNA, the CDR3 is TGTGCCAGCAGCCTTCGGGGGGAGGGACCGGCGTATGGCTACACCTTC.

V gene TRBV6-5 combines with J gene TRBJ1-1; D is perhaps TRBD1 (5 bases). CDR3 length equals 11 residues. V gave up 7 bases and J gave up 8 bases, with 11 bases separating them. In germline, CDR1 is MNHEY, CDR2 SVGAGI. The CDR3 is CASIAGSEAFF. Here the CDR3 DNA reads TGTGCCAGCATTGCAGGGAGCGAAGCTTTCTTT.

This chain links TRBV5-6 with TRBJ2-2, with a weak D call TRBD1 (5 bases). The germline V gene has CDR1 SGHDT and CDR2 YYEEEE. The CDR3 length is 15 residues. V was cut by 0 bases and J by 2 bases, with 8 bases left in between. The CDR3, as DNA: TGTGCCAGCAGCTTGGATCAGGGCAACACCGGGGAGCTGTTTTTT. Protein: CASSLDQGNTGELFF. The entire variable domain, with the rest obtained from reference TRBV5-6 and TRBJ2-2, is as follows: DAGVTQSPTHLIKTRGQQVTLRCSPKSGHDTVSWYQQALGQGPQFIFQYYEEEERQRGNFPDRFSGHQFPNYSSELNVNALLLGDSALYLCASSLDQGNTGELFFGEGSRLTVL.

This sequence joins TRBV11-2 and TRBJ1-1, with D possibly matching TRBD1 (5 bases). Germline V gene lookup returns CDR1 SGHAT and CDR2 FQNNGV. Trimming took off 4 bases at V and 1 base at J, with 10 bases between the two ends. The CDR3 covers 14 residues. The CDR3 protein is CASSSGLTNTEAFF. In DNA form, the CDR3 reads TGTGCCAGCAGCTCGGGACTTACGAACACTGAAGCTTTCTTT.

This rearrangement joins TRBV4-3 to TRBJ2-1; 7 bases align to TRBD1. Germline CDR1 reads LGHNA; CDR2 reads YSLEER. This CDR3 spans 16 amino acids. J was trimmed by 4 bases and V by 1 base; bases with no gene match: 7. The CDR3 bases are TGCGCCAGCAGCCAAGCAACCGGGACAGTTTACAATGAGCAGTTCTTC. This gives the protein CASSQATGTVYNEQFF.

This clone appeared a few times. This rearrangement joins TRBV6-1 to TRBJ1-5, with D perhaps matching TRBD1 (6 bases). Trimming took 4 bases from V and 2 from J, leaving 18 bases between them. The CDR3 has 17 residues. The germline CDR1 and CDR2 sequences are MNHNS and SASEGT. In DNA form, the CDR3 reads TGTGCCAGCAGTGTAGCCCTTACAGGGAAGGGCAATCAGCCCCAGCATTTT. It codes for CASSVALTGKGNQPQHF.

The sample holds a few counts of this clone. The chain combines TRBV19 with TRBJ1-5; perhaps TRBD1 as D (5 bases). V dropped 7 bases and J dropped 6 bases, with 16 bases sitting between them. Germline CDR1 LNHDA, CDR2 SQIVND (reference sequence). This CDR3 spans 14 amino acids. The CDR3 reads CASTSFEGSQPQHF. As DNA, the CDR3 is TGTGCCAGTACCTCATTCGAGGGGTCTCAGCCCCAGCATTTT.

The rearrangement joins TRBV28 to TRBJ1-2; no clear D gene. Germline CDR1 reads MDHEN; CDR2 reads SYDVKM. The CDR3 runs to 16 residues. V was trimmed by 3 bases and J by 3 bases, leaving 17 bases between them. CDR3 nucleotide sequence: TGTGCCAGCAGTTTTATAAGGAGGGAATGGGACTATGGCTACACCTTC. This gives the protein CASSFIRREWDYGYTF.

This chain links TRBV2 with TRBJ2-5, with D unresolved. This CDR3 has 13 amino acids. Germline CDR1 reads SNHLY; CDR2 reads FYNNEI. The V end was cut by 4 bases, the J end by 5 bases, with 11 bases between. Here the CDR3 DNA reads TGTGCCAGCAGTGTGGCTAGGTGGGAGACCCAGTACTTC. Protein sequence: CASSVARWETQYF.

The chain uses TRBV6-1 and TRBJ2-7, with 10 bases aligning to TRBD2. The germline V gene encodes CDR1 MNHNS and CDR2 SASEGT. J gave up 4 bases and V 3 bases, and 12 bases lay outside the gene matches. The CDR3 sequence is 17 residues long. The CDR3 here is CASSDDLDSGLAYEQYF. In nucleotides, the CDR3 is TGTGCCAGCAGTGATGACCTAGATTCGGGACTAGCGTACGAGCAGTACTTC.

The gene calls are TRBV5-1 and TRBJ1-1; D remains ambiguous. Germline CDR1 and CDR2: SGHRS and YFSETQ. V lost 5 bases and J lost 6, with 11 bases in between. This CDR3 contains 12 residues. CDR3 sequence: CASRNTGSEAFF. The CDR3 DNA reads TGCGCCAGCAGGAACACGGGCTCTGAAGCTTTCTTT.

The V and J genes are TRBV5-6 and TRBJ2-1; D remains unclear. V lost 7 bases to trimming and J lost 9 bases, with 5 bases between them. The V gene's germline CDR1 is SGHDT and CDR2 YYEEEE. CDR3 length equals 9 residues. The CDR3 region is CASGSEQFF. The CDR3 region has the DNA TGTGCCAGCGGTAGTGAGCAGTTCTTC.

The chain couples TRBV4-2 to TRBJ2-1, with 11 bases matching TRBD2. CDR1 and CDR2 (germline): LGHNA, YNFKEQ. The V segment lost 0 bases and the J segment 2 bases; nucleotides outside the gene matches: 12. The CDR3 is made up of 20 amino acids. The CDR3 loop is CASSQDWASGGNVPYNEQFF. The DNA of the CDR3 is TGTGCCAGCAGCCAAGATTGGGCTAGCGGGGGGAATGTACCCTACAATGAGCAGTTCTTC.

The rearrangement links TRBV5-4 to TRBJ1-6; no firm D call. Trimming left V 0 bases short and J 13 bases short, with 14 bases between. CDR1 is SGHNT and CDR2 is YYREEE in the germline V gene (reference sequence). The length of the CDR3 is 14 residues. CDR3 amino acids: CASSLGHLVSPLHF. CDR3 nucleotides: TGTGCCAGCAGCTTGGGACATCTGGTCAGTCCCCTCCACTTT.